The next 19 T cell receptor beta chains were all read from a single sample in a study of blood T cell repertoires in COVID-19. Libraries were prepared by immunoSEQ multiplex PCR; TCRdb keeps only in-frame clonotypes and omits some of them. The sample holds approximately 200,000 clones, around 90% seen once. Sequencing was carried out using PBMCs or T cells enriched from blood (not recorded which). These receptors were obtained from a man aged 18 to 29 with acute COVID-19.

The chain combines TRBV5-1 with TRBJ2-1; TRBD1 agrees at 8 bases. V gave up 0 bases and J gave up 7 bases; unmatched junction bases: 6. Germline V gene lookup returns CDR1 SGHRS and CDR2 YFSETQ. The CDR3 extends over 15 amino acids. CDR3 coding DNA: TGCGCCAGCAGCTTGGTTCAGGGGGCTCAAAATGAGCAGTTCTTC. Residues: CASSLVQGAQNEQFF.

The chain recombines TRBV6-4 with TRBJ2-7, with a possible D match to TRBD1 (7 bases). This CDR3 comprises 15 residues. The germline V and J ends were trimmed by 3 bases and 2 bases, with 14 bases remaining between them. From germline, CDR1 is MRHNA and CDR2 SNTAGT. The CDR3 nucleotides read TGTGCCAGCAGTGAGGGGGCAGGGGGGACCTACGAGCAGTACTTC. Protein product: CASSEGAGGTYEQYF.

The CDR3 DNA sequence: TGCAGCGTCCGGACAGGGGGGTTCGGGGAGCAGTACTTC. This codes for CSVRTGGFGEQYF. The chain links TRBV29-1 to TRBJ2-7; 10 positions match TRBD1. The germline V gene has CDR1 SQVTM and CDR2 ANQGSEA. The CDR3 runs to 13 residues. V was pared by 6 bases and J by 7 bases, with 9 bases of the junction left unmatched.

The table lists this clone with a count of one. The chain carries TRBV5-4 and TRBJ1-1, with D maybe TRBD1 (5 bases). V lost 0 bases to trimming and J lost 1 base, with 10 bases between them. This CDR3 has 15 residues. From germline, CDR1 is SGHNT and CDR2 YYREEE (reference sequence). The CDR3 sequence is CASSLGGAGNTEAFF. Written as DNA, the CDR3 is TGTGCCAGCAGCTTGGGGGGCGCCGGGAACACTGAAGCTTTCTTT.

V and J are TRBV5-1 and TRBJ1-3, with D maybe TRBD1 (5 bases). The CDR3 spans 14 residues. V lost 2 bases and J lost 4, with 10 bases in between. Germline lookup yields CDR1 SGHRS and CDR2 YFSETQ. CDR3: CASSFWGYGNTIYF. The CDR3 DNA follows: TGCGCCAGCAGCTTTTGGGGCTACGGAAACACCATATATTTT.

CDR3 DNA: TGTGCCAGTAGTAACTACAGGGGAACCAAAAACATTCAGTACTTC. It translates to CASSNYRGTKNIQYF. This chain connects TRBV19 to TRBJ2-4; 7 nucleotides line up with TRBD1. There are 15 residues in the CDR3. The V and J ends lost 4 bases and 2 bases, in that order; junction bases with no gene match: 5. Per germline, CDR1 LNHDA and CDR2 SQIVND (reference sequence). Full variable domain (rest looked up from reference TRBV19 and TRBJ2-4): DGGITQSPKYLFRKEGQNVTLSCEQNLNHDAMYWYRQDPGQGLRLIYYSQIVNDFQKGDIAEGYSVSREKKESFPLTVTSAQKNPTAFYLCASSNYRGTKNIQYFGAGTRLSVL.

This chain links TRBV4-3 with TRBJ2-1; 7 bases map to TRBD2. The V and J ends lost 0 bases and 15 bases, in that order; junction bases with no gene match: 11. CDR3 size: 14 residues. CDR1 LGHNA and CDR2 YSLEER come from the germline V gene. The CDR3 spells CASSQDPSAGDTFF. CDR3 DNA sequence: TGCGCCAGCAGCCAAGATCCTTCGGCGGGAGATACGTTCTTC.

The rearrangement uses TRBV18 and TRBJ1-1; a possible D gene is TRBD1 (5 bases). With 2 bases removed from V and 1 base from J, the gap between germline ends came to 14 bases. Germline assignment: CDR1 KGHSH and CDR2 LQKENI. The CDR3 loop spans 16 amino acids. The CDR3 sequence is CASSPSQTGGNTEAFF. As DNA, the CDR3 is TGTGCCAGCTCACCATCACAGACCGGGGGGAACACTGAAGCTTTCTTT.

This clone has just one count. CDR3 region: CASTDTGGGEAFF. The CDR3 bases are TGTGCCAGCACCGACACAGGGGGCGGTGAAGCTTTCTTT. This chain uses TRBV6-5 with TRBJ1-1; 9 bases fit TRBD1. Germline-derived CDR1 and CDR2 are MNHEY and SVGAGI. The length of the CDR3 is 13 residues. Trimming took 7 bases from V and 7 from J; bases not matched to a gene: 7.

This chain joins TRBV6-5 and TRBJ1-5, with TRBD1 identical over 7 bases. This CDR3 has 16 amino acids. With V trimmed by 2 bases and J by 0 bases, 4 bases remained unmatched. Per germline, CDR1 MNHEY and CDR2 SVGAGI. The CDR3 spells CASSYPDRYSNQPQHF. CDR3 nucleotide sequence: TGTGCCAGCAGTTACCCGGACAGGTATAGCAATCAGCCCCAGCATTTT.

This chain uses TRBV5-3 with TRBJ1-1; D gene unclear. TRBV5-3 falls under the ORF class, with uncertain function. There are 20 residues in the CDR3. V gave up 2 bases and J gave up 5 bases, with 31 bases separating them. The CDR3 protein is CARSLIPIAQALGRGTEAFF. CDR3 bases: TGTGCCAGAAGCTTAATCCCCATAGCGCAGGCCCTCGGGCGAGGGACTGAAGCTTTCTTT.

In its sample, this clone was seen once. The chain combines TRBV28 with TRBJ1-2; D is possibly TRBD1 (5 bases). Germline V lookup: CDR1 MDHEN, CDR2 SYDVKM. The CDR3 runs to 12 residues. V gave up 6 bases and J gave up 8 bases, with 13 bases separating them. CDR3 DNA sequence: TGTGCCAGCAGAACCGGGGCGGGGGGCTACACCTTC. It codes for CASRTGAGGYTF.

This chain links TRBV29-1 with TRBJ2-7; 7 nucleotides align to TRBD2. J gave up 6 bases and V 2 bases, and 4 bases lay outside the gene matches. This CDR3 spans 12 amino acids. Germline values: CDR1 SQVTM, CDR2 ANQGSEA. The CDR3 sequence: CSVEKSGAEQYF. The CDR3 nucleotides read TGCAGCGTTGAAAAAAGCGGGGCCGAGCAGTACTTC.

The CDR3 spells CASSLVSSTFEQYF. CDR3 sequence (DNA): TGTGCCAGCAGCTTAGTGTCCTCTACCTTCGAGCAGTACTTC. The rearrangement uses TRBV7-8 and TRBJ2-7; D is unresolved. This CDR3 is 14 amino acids long. Per the germline V gene, CDR1 is SGHVS and CDR2 is FQNEAQ. Trimming removed 1 base from V and 6 bases from J, with 13 bases in between.

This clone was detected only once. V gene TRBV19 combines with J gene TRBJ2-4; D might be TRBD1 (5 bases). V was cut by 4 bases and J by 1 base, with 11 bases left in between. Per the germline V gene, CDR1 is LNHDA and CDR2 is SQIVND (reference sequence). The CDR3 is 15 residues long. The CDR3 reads CASSSEQVAKNIQYF. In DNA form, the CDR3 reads TGTGCCAGTAGTAGCGAACAGGTTGCCAAAAACATTCAGTACTTC.

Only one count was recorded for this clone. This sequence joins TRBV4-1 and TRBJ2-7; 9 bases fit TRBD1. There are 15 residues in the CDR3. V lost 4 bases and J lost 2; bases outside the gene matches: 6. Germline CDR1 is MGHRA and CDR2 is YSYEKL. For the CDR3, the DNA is TGCGCCAGCAGCCTCAGGACAGGGGACCCCTACGAGCAGTACTTC. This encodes CASSLRTGDPYEQYF.

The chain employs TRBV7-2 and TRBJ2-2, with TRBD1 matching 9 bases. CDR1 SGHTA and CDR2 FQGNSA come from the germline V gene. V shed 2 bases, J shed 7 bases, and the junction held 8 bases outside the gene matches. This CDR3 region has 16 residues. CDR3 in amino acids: CASSLSGQGLVGELFF. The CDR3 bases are TGTGCCAGCAGCTTATCGGGACAGGGACTCGTCGGGGAGCTGTTTTTT.

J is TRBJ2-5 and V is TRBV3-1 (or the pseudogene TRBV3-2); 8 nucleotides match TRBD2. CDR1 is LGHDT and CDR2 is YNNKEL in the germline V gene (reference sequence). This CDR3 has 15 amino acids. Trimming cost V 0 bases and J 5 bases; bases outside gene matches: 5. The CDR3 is CASSQDRTSWETQYF. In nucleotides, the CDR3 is TGTGCCAGCAGCCAAGACCGGACTAGCTGGGAGACCCAGTACTTC.

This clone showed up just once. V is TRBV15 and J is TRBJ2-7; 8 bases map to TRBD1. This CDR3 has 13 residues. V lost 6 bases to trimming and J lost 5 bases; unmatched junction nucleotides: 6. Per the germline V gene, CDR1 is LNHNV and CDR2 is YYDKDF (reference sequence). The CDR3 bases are TGTGCCACCAGTCCGAACAGGGGGAACGAGCAGTACTTC. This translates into CATSPNRGNEQYF.